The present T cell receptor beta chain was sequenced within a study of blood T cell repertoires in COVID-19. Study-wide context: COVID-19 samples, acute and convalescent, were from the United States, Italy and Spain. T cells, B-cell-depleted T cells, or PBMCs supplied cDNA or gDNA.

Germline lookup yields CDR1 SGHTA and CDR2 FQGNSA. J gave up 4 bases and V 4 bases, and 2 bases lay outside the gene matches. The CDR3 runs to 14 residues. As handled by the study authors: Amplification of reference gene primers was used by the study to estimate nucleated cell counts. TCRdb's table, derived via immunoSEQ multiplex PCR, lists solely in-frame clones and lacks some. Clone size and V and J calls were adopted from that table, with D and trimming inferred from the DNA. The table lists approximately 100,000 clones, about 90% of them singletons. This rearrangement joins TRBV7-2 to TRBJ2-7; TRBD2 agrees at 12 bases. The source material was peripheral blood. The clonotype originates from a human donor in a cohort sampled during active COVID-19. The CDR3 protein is CASSSGLAGYEQYF. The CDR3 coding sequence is TGTGCCAGCAGCTCTGGACTAGCGGGGTACGAGCAGTACTTC.